This T cell receptor (beta chain) came from a study of metastatic and nonmetastatic thyroid tumors. Study in general: Patients with malignant and benign thyroid disease provided blood and tumor or nodule tissue, whose repertoires were compared. The study's findings and limits: Reports indicated that malignant thyroid tumors showed significantly higher TCR beta diversity than benign nodules did, in blood and tumor.

A remark on this clone: What it binds is not known. Germline and junction disagree at one end, which may indicate a read error.

The CDR3 loop spans 15 amino acids. Germline V lookup: CDR1 MNHEY, CDR2 SVGAGI. Per the original data handling: It was from CDR3 differences across clinicopathological groups that a distant-metastasis classifier for papillary thyroid cancer was built. TCRdb recomputed clones from the PCR reads via MiXCR. These V and J calls rely on TCRdb rather than the paper's analysis. Of fewer than 15,000 clones detected, over 9.5% appear once; the ten largest clones hold approximately 14%. Each patient went into thyroid surgery without having received any treatment. The rearrangement links TRBV6-5 to TRBJ2-7, with 8 bases fitting TRBD2. Sequenced: blood. The sequence came from a female donor with papillary thyroid cancer or a benign thyroid nodule (not recorded which). Some clones in this sample may be carry-over from other donors' samples. The CDR3 sequence: CASSYQRESSYEQYF. The CDR3 coding sequence is TGTGCCAGCAGTTACCAGCGGGAGAGCTCCTATGAGCAGTACTTC.